This TCR beta chain was captured in a study of CD8+ T cells in alopecia areata. Trimming shortened V by 6 bases and J by 3 bases, and 6 bases separated the two germline ends. CDR1 is SGHRS, CDR2 YFSETQ, per germline. The CDR3 sequence is 11 residues long. Extracted RNA was reverse transcribed, and the resulting cDNA served as sequencing template. Data came from immunoSEQ multiplex PCR; TCRdb stores just in-frame clones and leaves some out. The sample comprises about 110,000 clones, under 60% of which are singletons, and 20% to 30% rests with the top ten. The chain is built from TRBV5-1 and TRBJ1-2; D is possibly TRBD1 (5 bases). Sequenced sample: NKG2D-low CD8+ T cells sorted from blood. The TCR originated in a human donor with alopecia areata. The CDR3 DNA reads TGCGCCAGCACGGGGGACTATGGCTACACCTTC. Protein: CASTGDYGYTF. Using reference TRBV5-1 and TRBJ1-2 for the parts outside the CDR3, the full variable domain is KAGVTQTPRYLIKTRGQQVTLSCSPISGHRSVSWYQQTPGQGLQFLFEYFSETQRNKGNFPGRFSGRQFSNSRSEMNVSTLELGDSALYLCASTGDYGYTFGSGTRLTVV.